This is a list of T cell receptor beta chains from one sample in a study of blood T cells in healthy people across ages. Each CDR3 protein is one row after TCRdb ran MiXCR on the 5' RACE reads. The data hold about 1.5 million distinct CDR3 sequences, with around 40% observed a single time. Source material: blood. These receptors all stem from a woman younger than 35 in good health. Each CDR3 is given with its conserved first and last residue. Each record gives: V gene, J gene, D gene, clone size, CDR3 DNA, CDR3 protein. A D gene is named only where the DNA matches it firmly. Size is stated for part of the rows, as once, few or many counts, or as a class when the clone is expanded.

V gene: TRBV20-1; J gene: TRBJ2-5; D gene: -; clone size: -; CDR3 DNA: TGCAGTGCCCCTGGACAGAGAAAAGAGACCCAGTACTTC; CDR3 protein: CSAPGQRKETQYF
V gene: TRBV9; J gene: TRBJ2-5; D gene: TRBD1; clone size: -; CDR3 DNA: TGTGCCAGCAGCGTGGCCGGGACAGGCCACAATGAGCAGTACTTC; CDR3 protein: CASSVAGTGHNEQYF
V gene: TRBV20-1; J gene: TRBJ1-2; D gene: -; clone size: -; CDR3 DNA: TGCAACCCGGGAAGTGTAGACTCCAACTATGGCTACACCTTC; CDR3 protein: CNPGSVDSNYGYTF
V gene: TRBV7-2; J gene: TRBJ1-1; D gene: -; clone size: -; CDR3 DNA: TGTGCCAGCAGCTTAAGGCCAGCGCTTGAAGCTTTCTTT; CDR3 protein: CASSLRPALEAFF
V gene: TRBV20-1; J gene: TRBJ2-5; D gene: TRBD1; clone size: -; CDR3 DNA: TGCAGTGCGCAGGACTGGACAGGGCTTGGCGGGCCTACCCAGTACTTC; CDR3 protein: CSAQDWTGLGGPTQYF
V gene: TRBV10-2; J gene: TRBJ2-7; D gene: TRBD2; clone size: -; CDR3 DNA: TGCGCCAGCAGCGTCGGACTAGCCGCCTACGACCAGTACTTC; CDR3 protein: CASSVGLAAYDQYF
V gene: TRBV4-1; J gene: TRBJ2-1; D gene: -; clone size: -; CDR3 DNA: TGCGCCAGCAGCCAAGGCCGGGGTGCAGGGGAGACCCAGTTCTTC; CDR3 protein: CASSQGRGAGETQFF
V gene: TRBV7-2; J gene: TRBJ1-5; D gene: TRBD1; clone size: few; CDR3 DNA: TGTGCCAGCAGCCCTGACAGGGGATTTCAGCCCCAGCATTTT; CDR3 protein: CASSPDRGFQPQHF
V gene: TRBV5-6; J gene: TRBJ1-2; D gene: -; clone size: few; CDR3 DNA: TGTGCCAGCAGCGAGGGGGTCACCTACTATGGCTACACCTTC; CDR3 protein: CASSEGVTYYGYTF
V gene: TRBV6-1; J gene: TRBJ1-5; D gene: TRBD1; clone size: -; CDR3 DNA: TGTGCCAGCAGTGACGGACAGGGTGGTTCGGGCAATCAGCCCCAGCATTTT; CDR3 protein: CASSDGQGGSGNQPQHF
V gene: TRBV7-9; J gene: TRBJ1-1; D gene: -; clone size: few; CDR3 DNA: TGTGCCAGCAGCCAATCTACACGGGGGTTAGGCACTGAAGCTTTCTTT; CDR3 protein: CASSQSTRGLGTEAFF
V gene: TRBV6-5; J gene: TRBJ2-5; D gene: TRBD2; clone size: few; CDR3 DNA: TGTGCCAGTTTAGCGGGGGCTCAAGAGACCCAGTACTTC; CDR3 protein: CASLAGAQETQYF
V gene: TRBV6-2/TRBV6-3; J gene: TRBJ1-5; D gene: TRBD1; clone size: -; CDR3 DNA: TGTGCCAGCAGTTATCAGGGGGTACAGCCCCAGCATTTT; CDR3 protein: CASSYQGVQPQHF
V gene: TRBV4-3; J gene: TRBJ2-3; D gene: -; clone size: -; CDR3 DNA: TGCGCCAGCAGCCAAGAGTACCGGGGGATTACGCAGTATTTT; CDR3 protein: CASSQEYRGITQYF
V gene: TRBV9; J gene: TRBJ1-1; D gene: -; clone size: -; CDR3 DNA: TGTGCCAGCAGCGTAATGGAGAACACTGAAGCTTTCTTT; CDR3 protein: CASSVMENTEAFF
V gene: TRBV11-1; J gene: TRBJ1-1; D gene: -; clone size: -; CDR3 DNA: TGTGCCGGCGGAGACGATAGGACCACTGAAGCTTTCTTT; CDR3 protein: CAGGDDRTTEAFF
V gene: TRBV6-5; J gene: TRBJ1-1; D gene: -; clone size: -; CDR3 DNA: TGTGCCAGCACCGGACTTTGGAACACTGAAGCTTTCTTT; CDR3 protein: CASTGLWNTEAFF
V gene: TRBV5-4; J gene: TRBJ2-3; D gene: -; clone size: -; CDR3 DNA: TGTGCCAGCAGCCCCGGTCGCACTGGTTTAGTCACAGATACGCAGTATTTT; CDR3 protein: CASSPGRTGLVTDTQYF
V gene: TRBV20-1; J gene: TRBJ2-7; D gene: TRBD2; clone size: -; CDR3 DNA: TGCAGTGCTAGTCTTGGGGGGGTAGGTGAGCAGTACTTC; CDR3 protein: CSASLGGVGEQYF
V gene: TRBV12-3/TRBV12-4; J gene: TRBJ2-5; D gene: TRBD2; clone size: -; CDR3 DNA: TGTGCCAGCAGACGGATAGCGGGAGGGGAGACCCAGTACTTC; CDR3 protein: CASRRIAGGETQYF
V gene: TRBV20-1; J gene: TRBJ2-1; D gene: TRBD2; clone size: -; CDR3 DNA: TGCAGTGCGAGGAGGGCGGGAGGGCCTAACAATGAGCAGTTCTTC; CDR3 protein: CSARRAGGPNNEQFF
V gene: TRBV7-6; J gene: TRBJ2-1; D gene: TRBD2; clone size: many; CDR3 DNA: TGTGCCAGCAGCTTGGCTAGCGGGAATTACAATGAGCAGTTCTTC; CDR3 protein: CASSLASGNYNEQFF
V gene: TRBV12-3/TRBV12-4; J gene: TRBJ1-4; D gene: TRBD1; clone size: few; CDR3 DNA: TGTGCCAGCAGTTGGACAGGGGGGGATGAAAAACTGTTTTTT; CDR3 protein: CASSWTGGDEKLFF
V gene: TRBV9; J gene: TRBJ2-5; D gene: -; clone size: -; CDR3 DNA: TGTGCCAGCAGCGTAGCTGAGACAGGACGAGAGACCCAGTACTTC; CDR3 protein: CASSVAETGRETQYF
V gene: TRBV6-6; J gene: TRBJ2-4; D gene: TRBD2; clone size: once; CDR3 DNA: TGTGCCAGCAGTTACACAACGGGAGGGGCCAAAAACATTCAGTACTTC; CDR3 protein: CASSYTTGGAKNIQYF
V gene: TRBV29-1; J gene: TRBJ2-7; D gene: -; clone size: -; CDR3 DNA: TGCAGCGTTGAAGTACGGCCGTGGCCAGGGATGTCATTCTCCTACGAGCAGTACTTC; CDR3 protein: CSVEVRPWPGMSFSYEQYF
V gene: TRBV12-3/TRBV12-4; J gene: TRBJ2-7; D gene: -; clone size: -; CDR3 DNA: TGTGCCAGCAGTTTAAGCAGGGGTGCGGATGAGCAGTACTTC; CDR3 protein: CASSLSRGADEQYF
V gene: TRBV15; J gene: TRBJ2-7; D gene: -; clone size: few; CDR3 DNA: TGTGCCACCAGCATCGCCGAAGGTCGCCACGAGCAGTACTTC; CDR3 protein: CATSIAEGRHEQYF
V gene: TRBV6-2/TRBV6-3; J gene: TRBJ1-5; D gene: -; clone size: few; CDR3 DNA: TGTGCCAGCAGTCTTTTGACTGTGGGGGGTCAGCCCCAGCATTTT; CDR3 protein: CASSLLTVGGQPQHF
V gene: TRBV12-3/TRBV12-4; J gene: TRBJ1-5; D gene: -; clone size: -; CDR3 DNA: TGTGCCAGCAGATCCGACGGACGCAATCAGCCCCAGCATTTT; CDR3 protein: CASRSDGRNQPQHF
V gene: TRBV20-1; J gene: TRBJ1-4; D gene: -; clone size: few; CDR3 DNA: TGCAGTGCTAGGAGACCCAACGAGGGGTATGAAAAACTGTTTTTT; CDR3 protein: CSARRPNEGYEKLFF
V gene: TRBV4-1; J gene: TRBJ2-1; D gene: -; clone size: -; CDR3 DNA: TGCGCCAGCAGCCAAGTTGCATACATTAATGAGCAGTTCTTC; CDR3 protein: CASSQVAYINEQFF
V gene: TRBV21-1; J gene: TRBJ2-5; D gene: -; clone size: few; CDR3 DNA: TGTGCCATAAAGGGGTGGCCCCCAGAGACCCAGTACTTC; CDR3 protein: CAIKGWPPETQYF
V gene: TRBV4-1; J gene: TRBJ2-1; D gene: TRBD2; clone size: few; CDR3 DNA: TGCGCCAGCAGCCATCCGGGACTACGAAATGAGCAGTTCTTC; CDR3 protein: CASSHPGLRNEQFF
V gene: TRBV20-1; J gene: TRBJ2-5; D gene: -; clone size: few; CDR3 DNA: TGCAGTGCTAGGACGGACTACCAAGAGACCCAGTACTTC; CDR3 protein: CSARTDYQETQYF
V gene: TRBV27; J gene: TRBJ2-7; D gene: -; clone size: -; CDR3 DNA: TGTGCCAGCAGTTTACGCGGGGGCGCTCGGATTTACGAGCAGTACTTC; CDR3 protein: CASSLRGGARIYEQYF
V gene: TRBV28; J gene: TRBJ2-7; D gene: TRBD2; clone size: -; CDR3 DNA: TGTGCCAGCAGCCTACGGGAAGCGGGAGTTTACAATGAGCAGTACTTC; CDR3 protein: CASSLREAGVYNEQYF
V gene: TRBV27; J gene: TRBJ2-7; D gene: TRBD1; clone size: -; CDR3 DNA: TGTGCCAGCAGTTTTTTCAGACAGGGGTACGAGCAGTACTTC; CDR3 protein: CASSFFRQGYEQYF
V gene: TRBV12-3/TRBV12-4; J gene: TRBJ2-1; D gene: TRBD2; clone size: -; CDR3 DNA: TGTGCCAGCAGTTTCCCCTCGACTAGCGCTCAAGAGACCCAGTTCTTC; CDR3 protein: CASSFPSTSAQETQFF
V gene: TRBV29-1; J gene: TRBJ2-1; D gene: -; clone size: -; CDR3 DNA: TGCAGCGTTGAAAGGACAGACTACAATGAGCAGTTCTTC; CDR3 protein: CSVERTDYNEQFF
V gene: TRBV5-1; J gene: TRBJ1-6; D gene: TRBD1; clone size: many; CDR3 DNA: TGCGCCAGCAGCTTGACAGGGGGCATGGATTCACCCCTCCACTTT; CDR3 protein: CASSLTGGMDSPLHF
V gene: TRBV9; J gene: TRBJ2-7; D gene: TRBD1; clone size: -; CDR3 DNA: TGTGCCAGCAGTGGACAGGGCTTGGAGCAGTACTTC; CDR3 protein: CASSGQGLEQYF
V gene: TRBV20-1; J gene: TRBJ2-7; D gene: -; clone size: few; CDR3 DNA: TGCAGTGCTAGAGATCGTACAGCTTACGAGCAGTACTTC; CDR3 protein: CSARDRTAYEQYF
V gene: TRBV20-1; J gene: TRBJ2-2; D gene: -; clone size: -; CDR3 DNA: TGCAGTGAAACAGGGTCGGGCACCGGGGAGCTGTTTTTT; CDR3 protein: CSETGSGTGELFF
V gene: TRBV20-1; J gene: TRBJ2-7; D gene: -; clone size: -; CDR3 DNA: TGCAGTGCTAGAGATAGTCGGGGCCCACCTTACAATGAGCAGTACTTC; CDR3 protein: CSARDSRGPPYNEQYF
V gene: TRBV7-2; J gene: TRBJ2-7; D gene: -; clone size: -; CDR3 DNA: TGTGCCAGCAGCTTAGTTGCTGGGAGCTCCTACGAGCAGTACTTC; CDR3 protein: CASSLVAGSSYEQYF